The T cell receptor (beta chain) under discussion was sequenced for a study of vaccination and CD4 T cells after COVID-19. The V and J ends lost 7 bases and 4 bases respectively, with 17 bases between them. Germline V gene lookup returns CDR1 MNHNS and CDR2 SASEGT. The CDR3 is made up of 15 amino acids. Concerning this clonotype itself: What it recognizes is unknown.

Stated treatment: roughly ten-day PBMC culture with coronavirus spike peptide pools or control peptides (ViraFEST assay). Per well, 1.5 million to 2.5 million PBMCs were cultured in the presence of around 10 IU/ml IL-2 and approximately 10 ug/ml peptide pools. The Oncomine TCR Beta short-read assay sequenced DNA from cultured CD4+ T cells. Extraction of genomic DNA was performed on cultured CD4+ T cells. TCRdb re-derived calls from the PCR reads in MiXCR, one entry per CDR3 protein. The sample contains about 20,000 distinct CDR3 sequences, roughly three fifths of which appear only once. This TCR came from a human donor who had recovered from COVID-19. Sequencing was carried out using CD4+ T cells from blood, cultured in vitro. V and J are TRBV6-1 and TRBJ1-5, with a possible D match to TRBD1 (6 bases). In DNA, the CDR3 is TGTGCCAGCAACTGGGACGGAAGGGGGAATCAGCCCCAGCATTTT. Translation: CASNWDGRGNQPQHF.